The 21 T cell receptor beta chains below come from one sample, sequenced in a study of control samples from healthy donors and cancer patients. Only in-frame clones appear in the TCRdb table, and some are missing; sequencing was by immunoSEQ multiplex PCR. The repertoire holds about 230,000 clones, with roughly 87% as singletons. Sequenced material: PBMCs. All receptors derive from a woman aged 55 to 70 with lung cancer.

The J gene is TRBJ2-5, the V gene TRBV2, with no clear D. The length of the CDR3 is 12 residues. Germline CDR1 reads SNHLY; CDR2 reads FYNNEI. V lost 6 bases to trimming and J lost 3 bases, with 8 bases between them. The CDR3, as DNA: TGTGCCAGCAGGGGCTTGGAAGAGACCCAGTACTTC. Protein product: CASRGLEETQYF.

The chain links TRBV7-8 to TRBJ2-7, with TRBD1 matching over 9 bases. Germline CDR1 SGHVS, CDR2 FQNEAQ. The length of the CDR3 is 17 residues. Trimming cost V 1 base and J 1 base; bases outside gene matches: 8. In nucleotides, the CDR3 is TGTGCCAGCAGCTTAGTGGGGGGGACAGGGCCGTCCTACGAGCAGTACTTC. Translating it yields CASSLVGGTGPSYEQYF.

This clone rates as medium-sized. The CDR3 here is CASSLGASSYNSPLHF. CDR3 sequence (DNA): TGTGCCAGCAGCTTAGGCGCCAGCTCCTATAATTCACCCCTCCACTTT. The chain links TRBV11-2 to TRBJ1-6, with unresolved D. The CDR3 totals 16 residues. The V end was cut by 1 base, the J end by 0 bases, with 7 bases between. Germline values: CDR1 SGHAT, CDR2 FQNNGV.

V and J are TRBV28 and TRBJ2-3, with 8 bases lining up with TRBD2. Germline lookup yields CDR1 MDHEN and CDR2 SYDVKM. CDR3 length: 13 residues. V gave up 8 bases and J gave up 5 bases; unmatched junction bases: 6. The CDR3 reads CASCTGGEDTQYF. DNA of the CDR3: TGTGCCAGCTGTACGGGAGGGGAAGATACGCAGTATTTT. Using reference TRBV28 and TRBJ2-3 for the parts outside the CDR3, the full variable domain is DVKVTQSSRYLVKRTGEKVFLECVQDMDHENMFWYRQDPGLGLRLIYFSYDVKMKEKGDIPEGYSVSREKKERFSLILESASTNQTSMYLCASCTGGEDTQYFGPGTRLTVL.

CDR3 region: CAISRGGATDTQYF. The CDR3 DNA reads as TGTGCCATCAGCCGCGGGGGGGCCACAGATACGCAGTATTTT. The chain combines TRBV10-3 with TRBJ2-3; 9 bases align to TRBD2. The V segment lost 6 bases and the J segment 2 bases; nucleotides outside the gene matches: 3. This CDR3 region has 14 residues. Germline V gene sequence: CDR1 ENHRY, CDR2 SYGVKD.

This clone was seen many times. The gene calls are TRBV2 and TRBJ2-1, with TRBD2 matching over 8 bases. Germline loops: CDR1 SNHLY, CDR2 FYNNEI. J was trimmed by 9 bases and V by 6 bases; bases with no gene match: 13. The CDR3 totals 15 residues. The CDR3 DNA reads as TGTGCCAGCAGGGACGCGGGACTAGACTTGGGTGAGCAGTTCTTC. The encoded protein is CASRDAGLDLGEQFF.

This chain connects TRBV5-1 to TRBJ2-2; possible D gene TRBD2, 6 bases. Germline V gives CDR1 SGHRS, CDR2 YFSETQ. V lost 3 bases, J lost 4 bases, and 16 bases lay in between. CDR3 length: 16 residues. The CDR3, as DNA: TGCGCCAGCAGCTGGAGGGTAACGACGGGCACCGGGGAGCTGTTTTTT. Amino acid sequence: CASSWRVTTGTGELFF. Looking up the rest from reference TRBV5-1 and TRBJ2-2 gives the full variable domain: KAGVTQTPRYLIKTRGQQVTLSCSPISGHRSVSWYQQTPGQGLQFLFEYFSETQRNKGNFPGRFSGRQFSNSRSEMNVSTLELGDSALYLCASSWRVTTGTGELFFGEGSRLTVL.

V gene TRBV28 combines with J gene TRBJ2-7; D call uncertain. CDR3 length: 14 amino acids. V lost 6 bases to trimming and J lost 7 bases, with 19 bases between them. Germline loops: CDR1 MDHEN, CDR2 SYDVKM. The CDR3, as DNA: TGTGCCAGCAGCGCCTGGTCGGGCACGCGAGAGCAGTACTTC. Its protein is CASSAWSGTREQYF.

V is TRBV7-9 and J is TRBJ1-1; no definite D call. This CDR3 is built from 11 residues. V was clipped by 4 bases and J by 11 bases, with 11 bases between them. Looked up from germline, CDR1 is SEHNR and CDR2 is FQNEAQ (reference sequence). In DNA form, the CDR3 reads TGTGCCAGCAGCTCGGGTTGGCATGCTTTCTTT. Encoded protein: CASSSGWHAFF.

The J gene is TRBJ1-1, the V gene TRBV6-6; TRBD1 matches 8 bases. The length of the CDR3 is 14 residues. V dropped 7 bases and J dropped 1; count of bases not matched to a gene: 5. Germline assignment: CDR1 MNHNY and CDR2 SVGAGI (reference sequence). The CDR3 is CASTRTGRNTEAFF. The CDR3 nucleotides are TGTGCCAGCACTCGGACAGGGCGGAACACTGAAGCTTTCTTT.

This chain joins TRBV7-2 and TRBJ2-4, with a tentative D call TRBD2 (5 bases). The germline V gene encodes CDR1 SGHTA and CDR2 FQGNSA. Trimming left V 4 bases short and J 1 base short, with 11 bases between. CDR3 length equals 15 residues. The CDR3 reads CASSSGKQAKNIQYF. The CDR3 coding sequence is TGTGCCAGCAGCTCGGGAAAACAGGCCAAAAACATTCAGTACTTC.

The chain recombines TRBV5-4 with TRBJ1-2; D remains unclear. Germline CDR1 SGHNT, CDR2 YYREEE (reference sequence). The CDR3 runs to 14 residues. Trimming shortened V by 4 bases and J by 4 bases, and 14 bases separated the two germline ends. CDR3 bases: TGTGCCAGCAGCCCGGCCGGAACCTTCTATGGCTACACCTTC. Translated, it gives CASSPAGTFYGYTF.

This clone came up a few times. CDR3: CASSDTGRFNYGYTF. The DNA of the CDR3 is TGTGCCAGCAGTGACACGGGCAGGTTTAACTATGGCTACACCTTC. The J gene is TRBJ1-2, the V gene TRBV2, with unresolved D. Germline values: CDR1 SNHLY, CDR2 FYNNEI. V was trimmed by 3 bases and J by 1 base, leaving 12 bases between them. The CDR3 contains 15 residues. The variable domain in full, with the rest retrieved from reference TRBV2 and TRBJ1-2, is EPEVTQTPSHQVTQMGQEVILRCVPISNHLYFYWYRQILGQKVEFLVSFYNNEISEKSEIFDDQFSVERPDGSNFTLKIRSTKLEDSAMYFCASSDTGRFNYGYTFGSGTRLTVV.

The gene calls are TRBV19 and TRBJ2-7; possible D gene TRBD1, 6 bases. The V end was cut by 3 bases, the J end by 2 bases, with 14 bases between. The CDR3 length is 15 residues. Germline-derived CDR1 and CDR2 are LNHDA and SQIVND (reference sequence). CDR3 protein: CASSMERTGTYEQYF. The CDR3 region has the DNA TGTGCCAGTAGTATGGAACGTACAGGGACCTACGAGCAGTACTTC.

The rearrangement joins TRBV5-1 to TRBJ2-5; 8 bases fit TRBD2. CDR3 size: 14 residues. In germline, CDR1 is SGHRS, CDR2 YFSETQ. V was pared by 4 bases and J by 2 bases, with 4 bases of the junction left unmatched. DNA of the CDR3: TGCGCCAGCAGCGTACTAGCGGATCAAGAGACCCAGTACTTC. It specifies CASSVLADQETQYF. The complete variable domain, with remaining parts taken from reference TRBV5-1 and TRBJ2-5, reads KAGVTQTPRYLIKTRGQQVTLSCSPISGHRSVSWYQQTPGQGLQFLFEYFSETQRNKGNFPGRFSGRQFSNSRSEMNVSTLELGDSALYLCASSVLADQETQYFGPGTRLLVL.

The chain has TRBV11-3 and TRBJ2-5; no reliable D call. Trimming pared 5 bases from V and 1 base from J, leaving 8 bases between. In germline, CDR1 is SGHNT, CDR2 YENEEA. The CDR3 sequence is 13 residues long. Here the CDR3 DNA reads TGTGCCAGCAGCCGGACGCTCCAAGAGACCCAGTACTTC. It specifies CASSRTLQETQYF.

The V call is TRBV28, the J call TRBJ2-1; perhaps D is TRBD1 or TRBD2 (5 bases each). Trimming pared 4 bases from V and 0 bases from J, leaving 13 bases between. Germline V gives CDR1 MDHEN, CDR2 SYDVKM. The CDR3 runs 16 residues. The CDR3 bases are TGTGCCAGCAGTTCCTCCGGGACCGCCTCCTACAATGAGCAGTTCTTC. This gives the protein CASSSSGTASYNEQFF. The variable domain in full, with the rest retrieved from reference TRBV28 and TRBJ2-1, is DVKVTQSSRYLVKRTGEKVFLECVQDMDHENMFWYRQDPGLGLRLIYFSYDVKMKEKGDIPEGYSVSREKKERFSLILESASTNQTSMYLCASSSSGTASYNEQFFGPGTRLTVL.

The V call is TRBV7-3, the J call TRBJ2-1, with 11 bases fitting TRBD2. CDR3 length: 16 amino acids. With 5 bases clipped from V and 6 bases from J, the junction kept 9 bases outside the gene matches. Looked up from germline, CDR1 is SGHTA and CDR2 is FQGTGA. CDR3 bases: TGTGCCAGCAGCCTTTTAGCGGGAGGGCCATGCAATGAGCAGTTCTTC. Translation: CASSLLAGGPCNEQFF.

DNA for the CDR3: TGTGCCAGCAGCTTTGACGGGCGGACCTACGAGCAGTACTTC. Translating it yields CASSFDGRTYEQYF. V gene TRBV28 combines with J gene TRBJ2-7, with D hard to call. The germline V and J ends were trimmed by 6 bases and 2 bases, with 14 bases remaining between them. Germline CDR1 MDHEN, CDR2 SYDVKM. The CDR3 has 14 residues.

The J gene is TRBJ2-1, the V gene TRBV3-1 (or the pseudogene TRBV3-2); D remains unclear. The CDR3 has 13 amino acids. Trimming pared 2 bases from V and 8 bases from J, leaving 10 bases between. The germline gives CDR1 LGHDT, CDR2 YNNKEL (reference sequence). CDR3: CASSQIRRDEQFF. The CDR3 nucleotides read TGTGCCAGCAGCCAAATAAGAAGAGATGAGCAGTTCTTC.

This clone is a singleton in its sample. The sample has other DNA sequences that encode this CDR3 too. The chain joins TRBV7-9 to TRBJ2-2; D is unclear. The CDR3 runs 12 residues. Germline V CDR1 and CDR2: SEHNR, FQNEAQ (reference sequence). V dropped 2 bases and J dropped 6 bases, with 4 bases sitting between them. DNA of the CDR3: TGTGCCAGCAGCTTATTCTCCGGGGAGCTGTTTTTT. It translates to CASSLFSGELFF.